Listed below are T cell receptor beta chains from one sample, sequenced in a study of cytomegalovirus exposure and HLA in healthy donors. Clones were sequenced by immunoSEQ multiplex PCR, and TCRdb holds only the in-frame ones, with some missing. The table shows under 150,000 clones, with roughly 79% occurring only once. Sequenced input: PBMCs. The receptors were sampled from a man aged 25-40 years in good health and CMV-seropositive. The conserved cysteine and the conserved F or W are not part of the CDR3 here.

V: TRBV4-1
J: TRBJ2-3
CDR3: ASSQEGSGSLDTQY

V: TRBV5-4
J: TRBJ2-1
CDR3: ASSLPPGLAGDEQF

V: TRBV5-1
J: TRBJ2-3
CDR3: ASSPLSPTDTQY

V: TRBV9
J: TRBJ2-3
CDR3: ASSVGHAAGTDTQY

V: TRBV7-2
J: TRBJ1-5
CDR3: ASSATGQPQH

V: TRBV18
J: TRBJ2-7
CDR3: ASSLRASGAYEQY

V: TRBV11-2
J: TRBJ1-2
CDR3: ASSLDGIQGTHGYT

V: TRBV28
J: TRBJ1-3
CDR3: ASSLDKSASPIY

V: TRBV30
J: TRBJ2-1
CDR3: AWSGQVSYNEQF

V: TRBV7-6
J: TRBJ2-1
CDR3: ASSLARGLSEQF

V: TRBV10-2
J: TRBJ1-2
CDR3: ASSESKLGLHGYT

V: TRBV5-1
J: TRBJ2-5
CDR3: ASSLAGQGSPQETQY

V: TRBV6-1
J: TRBJ2-2
CDR3: ATDPTGSNTGELF

V: TRBV18
J: TRBJ2-7
CDR3: ASSQGTSGSSDEQY

V: TRBV21-1
J: TRBJ1-4
CDR3: ASSKRGRPEKLF

V: TRBV28
J: TRBJ2-1
CDR3: ASSISGLGNEQF

V: TRBV27
J: TRBJ1-2
CDR3: ASSLQGYGYT

V: TRBV5-5
J: TRBJ1-3
CDR3: ASSLGTLQGPSGNTIY

V: TRBV5-1
J: TRBJ1-1
CDR3: ASSLDLVEAF

V: TRBV11-3
J: TRBJ2-7
CDR3: ASSLERGRVSSYEQY

V: TRBV11-2
J: TRBJ2-3
CDR3: ASSPGTAATDTQY

V: TRBV18
J: TRBJ1-6
CDR3: ASSSTSDREESPLH

V: TRBV7-9
J: TRBJ2-7
CDR3: SSSPLTPEQY

V: TRBV5-1
J: TRBJ2-3
CDR3: ASSLAAGADTQY

V: TRBV5-1
J: TRBJ1-1
CDR3: ASSFGTGGTEAF

V: TRBV6-4
J: TRBJ1-5
CDR3: ASSDRAQH

V: TRBV7-8
J: TRBJ2-3
CDR3: ASSGRDSNTDTQY

V: TRBV28
J: TRBJ2-5
CDR3: ASSLWRGGETQY

V: TRBV27
J: TRBJ2-3
CDR3: ASSDPGGADTQY

V: TRBV29-1
J: TRBJ2-1
CDR3: SVGRGDYNEQF

V: TRBV7-9
J: TRBJ2-7
CDR3: ASSFDRLAGLYEQY

V: TRBV9
J: TRBJ2-3
CDR3: ASSSSFQGTQY